Given below is one T cell receptor beta chain in context. Its matching antigen is unknown. CDR1 and CDR2 (germline): SGDLS, YYNGEE. Losses at the gene ends were 3 bases for V and 1 base for J; bases not matched to a gene: 7. The CDR3 has 15 residues. Healthy individuals who donated bone marrow served as the donors. The source of the sample is a study of cytomegalovirus exposure and HLA in healthy donors. Study findings and constraints: In vitro assays verified that three CMV-associated chains recognized CMV antigens specifically. Many donors carried some public TCRs, although rarity characterized most TCR sequences. In a later analysis, most CMV-associated TCR beta chains appeared HLA-restricted.

It was with 60 Vbeta and 13 Jbeta primers that the PCR ran. Sequencing was performed with immunoSEQ multiplex PCR; in TCRdb, only in-frame clones are kept and a portion is missing. Found here are 45,000 to 65,000 clones, about 82% of them singletons; the top ten hold 1.6%. The specimen was PBMCs. The sequence was obtained from a man under 40 in good health and CMV-seronegative. J is TRBJ2-7 and V is TRBV9; 7 bases agree with TRBD1. The CDR3 spells CASSAGQAPSYEQYF. CDR3 nucleotides: TGTGCCAGCAGCGCCGGACAGGCGCCTTCCTACGAGCAGTACTTC.